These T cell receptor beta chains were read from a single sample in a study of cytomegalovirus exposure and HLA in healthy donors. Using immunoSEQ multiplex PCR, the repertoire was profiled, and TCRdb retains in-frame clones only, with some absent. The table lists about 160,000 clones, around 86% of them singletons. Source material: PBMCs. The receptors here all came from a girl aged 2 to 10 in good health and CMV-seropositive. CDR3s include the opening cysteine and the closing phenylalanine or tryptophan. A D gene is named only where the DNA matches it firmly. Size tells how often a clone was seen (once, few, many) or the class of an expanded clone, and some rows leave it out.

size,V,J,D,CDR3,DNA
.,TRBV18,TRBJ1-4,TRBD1,CASSPTDQTGDPATNEKLFF,TGTGCCAGCTCACCCACGGATCAGACAGGGGACCCAGCAACTAATGAAAAACTGTTTTTT
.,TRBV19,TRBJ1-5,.,CASKGRIYSNQPQHF,TGTGCCAGTAAGGGGCGGATATATAGCAATCAGCCCCAGCATTTT
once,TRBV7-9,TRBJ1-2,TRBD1,CASSARAKGALEGYTF,TGTGCCAGCAGCGCACGGGCGAAGGGGGCATTGGAGGGCTACACCTTC
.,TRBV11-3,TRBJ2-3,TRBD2,CASSSRAGEEASDTQYF,TGTGCCAGCAGCTCCCGGGCGGGGGAGGAGGCATCAGATACGCAGTATTTT
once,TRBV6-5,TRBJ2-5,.,CASSYLGSGQETQYF,TGTGCCAGCAGTTACCTAGGGTCGGGGCAAGAGACCCAGTACTTC
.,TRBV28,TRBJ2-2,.,CASSLGGDTGELFF,TGTGCCAGCAGTTTGGGGGGAGACACCGGGGAGCTGTTTTTT
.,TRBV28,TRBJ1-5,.,CASSIVNQPQHF,TGTGCCAGCAGTATAGTAAATCAGCCCCAGCATTTT
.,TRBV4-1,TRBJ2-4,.,CASSQEGRTQNIQYF,TGCGCCAGCAGCCAAGAGGGCAGAACCCAAAACATTCAGTACTTC
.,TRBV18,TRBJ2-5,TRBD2,CASSAGPGGETQYF,TGTGCCAGCTCGGCGGGTCCGGGAGGAGAGACCCAGTACTTC
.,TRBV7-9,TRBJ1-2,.,CASSSSGTPNYGYTF,TGTGCCAGCAGCTCATCCGGGACACCCAACTATGGCTACACCTTC
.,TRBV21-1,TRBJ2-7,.,CASSKIRLAGVGSYEQYF,TGTGCCAGCAGCAAAATTCGACTAGCGGGAGTTGGCTCCTACGAGCAGTACTTC
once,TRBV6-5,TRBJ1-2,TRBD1,CASSGQGLNYGYTF,TGTGCCAGCAGTGGACAGGGGCTAAACTATGGCTACACCTTC
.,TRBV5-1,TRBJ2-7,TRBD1,CASSRTDREYEQYF,TGCGCCAGCAGCCGAACAGACAGGGAGTACGAGCAGTACTTC
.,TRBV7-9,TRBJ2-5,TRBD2,CASSRTSQETQYF,TGTGCCAGCAGCCGGACTAGCCAGGAGACCCAGTACTTC
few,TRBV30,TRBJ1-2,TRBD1,CAWSRRGLYGYTF,TGTGCCTGGAGTCGCAGGGGGCTCTATGGCTACACCTTC
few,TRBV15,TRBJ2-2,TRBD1,CATSRSSWTGGIGELFF,TGTGCCACCAGCCGTTCAAGCTGGACAGGGGGCATCGGGGAGCTGTTTTTT
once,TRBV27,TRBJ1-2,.,CASSWSQSSYGYTF,TGTGCCAGCAGTTGGTCACAGTCCTCCTATGGCTACACCTTC
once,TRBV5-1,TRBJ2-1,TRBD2,CASTGLAGSHEQFF,TGCGCCAGCACCGGACTAGCGGGAAGTCATGAGCAGTTCTTC
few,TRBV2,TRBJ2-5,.,CASSPDRQETQYF,TGTGCCAGCAGTCCTGACAGGCAAGAGACCCAGTACTTC
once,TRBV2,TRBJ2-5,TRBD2,CASRPKGLAGETQYF,TGTGCCAGCAGGCCTAAAGGACTAGCGGGAGAGACCCAGTACTTC
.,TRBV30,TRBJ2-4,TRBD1,CAWGRDRRTGGDIQYF,TGTGCCTGGGGGAGAGATCGGAGGACAGGGGGAGACATTCAGTACTTC
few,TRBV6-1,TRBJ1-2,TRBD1,CASSERVAGGELGYGYTF,TGTGCCAGCAGTGAAAGGGTGGCAGGGGGCGAACTTGGCTATGGCTACACCTTC
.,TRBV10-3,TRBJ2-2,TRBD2,CAISENSGSSGELFF,TGTGCCATCAGTGAAAATAGCGGGAGCTCCGGGGAGCTGTTTTTT
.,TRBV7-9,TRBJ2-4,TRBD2,CASSSRAGDHKNIQYF,TGTGCCAGCAGCTCCAGAGCGGGAGACCACAAAAACATTCAGTACTTC
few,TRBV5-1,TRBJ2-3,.,CASSPYGSTDTQYF,TGCGCCAGCAGCCCTTACGGTTCCACAGATACGCAGTATTTT
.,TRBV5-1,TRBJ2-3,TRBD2,CASSLVLAGGTDTQYF,TGCGCCAGCAGCTTGGTGCTAGCGGGAGGCACAGATACGCAGTATTTT
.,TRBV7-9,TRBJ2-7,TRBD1,CASSLTGGDRYF,TGTGCCAGCAGCCTGACAGGGGGGGATCGGTACTTC
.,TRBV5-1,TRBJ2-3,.,CASSFRRTSTDTQYF,TGCGCCAGCAGCTTCCGGCGGACAAGCACAGATACGCAGTATTTT
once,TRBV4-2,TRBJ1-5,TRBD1,CASSFGTGGSQPQHF,TGTGCTAGCAGCTTCGGGACAGGGGGCAGTCAGCCCCAGCATTTT
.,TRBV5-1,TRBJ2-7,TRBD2,CASSLEASGSYEQYF,TGCGCCAGCAGCTTGGAGGCTAGCGGATCCTACGAGCAGTACTTC
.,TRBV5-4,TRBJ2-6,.,CASSGRGAGANVLTF,TGTGCCAGCAGCGGTCGGGGGGCCGGGGCCAACGTCCTGACTTTC
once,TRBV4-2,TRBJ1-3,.,CASSQDAGTRGHTIYF,TGTGCCAGCAGCCAGGACGCCGGGACAAGGGGACACACCATATATTTT
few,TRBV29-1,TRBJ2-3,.,CSVVGGRLGDTQYF,TGCAGCGTTGTGGGGGGGCGGCTGGGAGATACGCAGTATTTT
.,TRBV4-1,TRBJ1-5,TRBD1,CASGGDRGQPQHF,TGCGCCAGCGGGGGAGACAGGGGCCAGCCCCAGCATTTT
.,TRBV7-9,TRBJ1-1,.,CASGAPEQGASEAFF,TGTGCCAGCGGGGCTCCGGAACAGGGAGCATCTGAAGCTTTCTTT
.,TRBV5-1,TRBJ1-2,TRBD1,CASSLTDRGTSNYGYTF,TGCGCCAGCAGCTTGACGGACAGGGGGACGAGTAACTATGGCTACACCTTC
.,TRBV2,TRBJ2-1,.,CASSENQRGEQFF,TGTGCCAGCAGTGAAAACCAACGAGGGGAGCAGTTCTTC
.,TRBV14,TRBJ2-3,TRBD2,CASSSILNGCSGKPTDTQYF,TGTGCCAGCAGCTCGATTCTGAATGGGTGTAGCGGGAAGCCCACAGATACGCAGTATTTT
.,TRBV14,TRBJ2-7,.,CASSRDIAGEQYF,TGTGCCAGCAGCCGAGATATCGCGGGCGAGCAGTACTTC
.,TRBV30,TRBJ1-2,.,CAWRGAQNREQGRNYYGYTF,TGTGCCTGGAGAGGAGCCCAAAACCGGGAACAGGGCCGTAATTACTATGGCTACACCTTC
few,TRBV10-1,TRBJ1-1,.,CASQLGGATEAFF,TGCGCCAGCCAGCTCGGGGGAGCCACTGAAGCTTTCTTT
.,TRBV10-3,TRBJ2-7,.,CAISDRQEGSYEQYF,TGTGCCATCAGTGACCGGCAGGAGGGGTCCTACGAGCAGTACTTC
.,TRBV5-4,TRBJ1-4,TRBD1,CASSHDRGGEKLFF,TGTGCCAGCAGTCATGACAGGGGGGGAGAAAAACTGTTTTTT
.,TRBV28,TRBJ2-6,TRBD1,CASSFGPRGMRANVLTF,TGTGCCAGCAGTTTTGGCCCCAGGGGGATGCGGGCCAACGTCCTGACTTTC
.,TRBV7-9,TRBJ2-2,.,CASSARLTGELFF,TGTGCCAGCAGCGCCCGGTTAACCGGGGAGCTGTTTTTT
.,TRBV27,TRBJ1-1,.,CASSLQLMNTEAFF,TGTGCCAGCAGTTTACAACTGATGAACACTGAAGCTTTCTTT
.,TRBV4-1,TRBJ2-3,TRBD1,CASSQDVQGPHTQYF,TGCGCCAGCAGCCAAGATGTACAGGGGCCGCATACGCAGTATTTT
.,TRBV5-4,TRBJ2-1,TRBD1,CASSSPQGTGRSEQFF,TGTGCCAGCAGCTCACCCCAGGGGACAGGGCGGAGTGAGCAGTTCTTC
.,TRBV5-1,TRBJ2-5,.,CASSSPPGVTQYF,TGCGCCAGCAGCTCCCCCCCCGGTGTGACCCAGTACTTC
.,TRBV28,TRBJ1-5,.,CASSLLTTIDQPQHF,TGTGCCAGCAGTTTATTAACGACAATTGATCAGCCCCAGCATTTT
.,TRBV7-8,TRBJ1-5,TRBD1,CASSAAGTANQPQHF,TGTGCCAGCAGCGCAGCCGGGACAGCTAATCAGCCCCAGCATTTT
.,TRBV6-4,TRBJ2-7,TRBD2,CAREGGLAQNSYEQYF,TGTGCCAGGGAGGGGGGACTAGCGCAAAACTCCTACGAGCAGTACTTC
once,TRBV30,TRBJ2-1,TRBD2,CAWESREGPYNEQFF,TGTGCCTGGGAAAGCCGGGAGGGCCCCTACAATGAGCAGTTCTTC
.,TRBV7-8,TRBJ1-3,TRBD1,CASSSGGTAGNTIYF,TGTGCCAGCAGCTCAGGGGGGACAGCTGGAAACACCATATATTTT